The clone carrying this TCR beta chain was seen only a few times. Its antigen is as yet unknown. Sequencing was performed with immunoSEQ multiplex PCR; in TCRdb, only in-frame clones are kept and a portion is missing. The sample includes approximately 45,000 clones, less than 90% of them seen just once. The sample comes from a study of lymphopenia after photon versus proton radiotherapy. Germline values: CDR1 MNHNY, CDR2 SVGAGI (reference sequence). V shed 8 bases, J shed 0 bases, and the junction held 7 bases outside the gene matches. The CDR3 spans 16 residues. Study results and caveats: Larger post-nadir TCR diversity loss correlated inversely with survival in deceased patients. Survival link was tested only in deceased patients; proton benefit remains a possibility. After the lymphocyte nadir, photon-treated repertoires showed oligoclonal expansion, especially of CD8+ Temra cells. Photon-treated patients lost naive T cells and TCR diversity; proton-treated stayed stable.

This receptor was identified in a man in his forties or fifties with gastric cancer. V and J are TRBV6-6 and TRBJ1-6, with TRBD1 matching over 7 bases. The source was peripheral blood, collected from a patient treated with photon-based radiotherapy. CDR3 DNA: TGTGCCAGCGTAGGACAGGAGAGCTCCTATAATTCACCCCTCCACTTT. As protein: CASVGQESSYNSPLHF.